A single sample gave rise to the 16 T cell receptor beta chains below, sequenced in a study of a mutant IDH1 vaccine in newly diagnosed glioma. No antigen has been identified for these receptors. Only in-frame clones appear in the TCRdb table, and some are missing; sequencing was by immunoSEQ multiplex PCR. The data show more than 55,000 clones, 80% to 85% seen once. The time point: week 23, last vaccination. Every single dose of the vaccine, 300 ug of mutant IDH1 20-mer peptide, came with topical imiquimod. Sequences were derived from PBMCs, sampled from a glioma patient whose treatment included an IDH1 peptide vaccine. The receptors come from a woman aged 40 to 50 with glioma. Some clones in this sample may be carry-over from other donors' samples.

The chain recombines TRBV5-1 with TRBJ1-6, with a tentative D call TRBD1 (6 bases). The V end was cut by 4 bases, the J end by 6 bases, with 11 bases between. The CDR3 is 14 amino acids. Germline loops: CDR1 SGHRS, CDR2 YFSETQ. This chain's CDR3 is CASSMAGANSPLHF. The CDR3 DNA is TGCGCCAGCAGCATGGCAGGGGCTAATTCACCCCTCCACTTT.

The chain joins TRBV29-1 to TRBJ2-5; 12 positions agree with TRBD1. V was clipped by 4 bases and J by 5 bases; unmatched bases: 11. Germline loops: CDR1 SQVTM, CDR2 ANQGSEA. The CDR3 is 16 residues long. The CDR3 loop is CSVAAGDRGLRETQYF. CDR3 DNA: TGCAGCGTTGCTGCGGGGGACAGGGGGCTCAGGGAGACCCAGTACTTC.

This chain joins TRBV7-8 and TRBJ2-7; tentative D call: TRBD1 (7 bases). This CDR3 is 14 amino acids long. V was shortened by 5 bases and J by 6 bases, with 17 bases between the two germline ends. Looked up from germline, CDR1 is SGHVS and CDR2 is FQNEAQ. The CDR3 bases are TGTGCCAGCAGCCTCCGGGACAGCGGGTTCGAGCAGTACTTC. Translated, it gives CASSLRDSGFEQYF.

The CDR3 DNA sequence: TGTGCCAGCAGCCCGGACAGTGATTCACCCCTCCACTTT. It yields the protein CASSPDSDSPLHF. The genes are TRBV5-4 and TRBJ1-6, with D perhaps TRBD1 (6 bases). The germline gives CDR1 SGHNT, CDR2 YYREEE (reference sequence). V lost 4 bases and J lost 8, with 10 bases in between. This CDR3 is 13 amino acids long.

V is TRBV6-1 and J is TRBJ1-5; the match to TRBD1 covers 10 bases. Germline V gene lookup returns CDR1 MNHNS and CDR2 SASEGT. J was trimmed by 6 bases and V by 5 bases; bases with no gene match: 7. The CDR3 length is 15 residues. The CDR3 loop reads CASSTGQGVSQPQHF. The CDR3 bases are TGTGCCAGCAGTACCGGACAGGGGGTATCTCAGCCCCAGCATTTT.

The rearrangement uses TRBV6-5 and TRBJ1-4; D remains ambiguous. The CDR3 consists of 14 residues. Trimming took off 6 bases at V and 10 bases at J, with 18 bases between the two ends. CDR1 MNHEY and CDR2 SVGAGI come from the germline V gene. CDR3 region: CASRPTPLEGKLFF. The CDR3 DNA reads TGTGCCAGCAGACCGACCCCCCTTGAGGGAAAACTGTTTTTT.

This clone was observed a few times. V gene TRBV19 combines with J gene TRBJ1-1; 8 nucleotides match TRBD1. Per the germline V gene, CDR1 is LNHDA and CDR2 is SQIVND (reference sequence). The ends lost 4 bases at V and 1 base at J; junction bases unmatched: 5. This CDR3 spans 15 amino acids. For the CDR3, the DNA is TGTGCCAGTAGTAGACCTGGGACAGGGAACACTGAAGCTTTCTTT. Its translation: CASSRPGTGNTEAFF.

V and J are TRBV5-4 and TRBJ1-4, with D unresolved. Trimming stripped 1 base from V and 7 bases from J, with 5 bases between. There are 12 residues in the CDR3. The V gene's germline CDR1 is SGHNT and CDR2 YYREEE (reference sequence). DNA for the CDR3: TGTGCCAGCAGCTTGTTAGGTGAAAAACTGTTTTTT. It translates to CASSLLGEKLFF. Using reference TRBV5-4 and TRBJ1-4 for the parts outside the CDR3, the full variable domain is ETGVTQSPTHLIKTRGQQVTLRCSSQSGHNTVSWYQQALGQGPQFIFQYYREEENGRGNFPPRFSGLQFPNYSSELNVNALELDDSALYLCASSLLGEKLFFGSGTQLSVL.

There are a few counts of this clone. The chain combines TRBV11-2 with TRBJ1-6, with D unresolved. Trimming removed 3 bases from V and 8 bases from J, with 11 bases in between. This CDR3 is 14 amino acids long. Germline V gene data show CDR1 as SGHAT and CDR2 as FQNNGV. The CDR3 loop is CASSLTPRDSPLHF. For the CDR3, the DNA is TGTGCCAGCAGCTTGACTCCCCGGGATTCACCCCTCCACTTT. Supplemented by reference TRBV11-2 and TRBJ1-6, the full variable domain reads EAGVAQSPRYKIIEKRQSVAFWCNPISGHATLYWYQQILGQGPKLLIQFQNNGVVDDSQLPKDRFSAERLKGVDSTLKIQPAKLEDSAVYLCASSLTPRDSPLHFGNGTRLTVT.

This sequence joins TRBV7-2 and TRBJ2-3; D ambiguous. The CDR3 extends over 15 amino acids. CDR1 and CDR2 from the germline V gene are SGHTA and FQGNSA. V lost 1 base and J 0 bases, leaving 8 bases between the germline ends. CDR3 bases: TGTGCCAGCAGCTTAGATGGCGAGAGCACAGATACGCAGTATTTT. It yields the protein CASSLDGESTDTQYF. The full variable domain, rest sourced from reference TRBV7-2 and TRBJ2-3, is GAGVSQSPSNKVTEKGKDVELRCDPISGHTALYWYRQSLGQGLEFLIYFQGNSAPDKSGLPSDRFSAERTGGSVSTLTIQRTQQEDSAVYLCASSLDGESTDTQYFGPGTRLTVL.

This chain links TRBV30 with TRBJ2-6, with no clear D. CDR1 and CDR2 from the germline V gene are GTSNPN and SVGIG (reference sequence). This CDR3 region has 13 residues. V gave up 5 bases and J gave up 2 bases, with 7 bases separating them. CDR3 sequence (DNA): TGTGCCTGGGGATCCGCTGGGGCCAACGTCCTGACTTTC. Amino acid sequence: CAWGSAGANVLTF.

This chain uses TRBV4-1 with TRBJ1-3; D is unclear. Trimming removed 0 bases at V and 4 bases at J, with 16 bases between. The CDR3 totals 17 residues. The germline gives CDR1 MGHRA, CDR2 YSYEKL. CDR3 DNA sequence: TGCGCCAGCAGCCAAGAGGAGAGGAGGTCGCGGGGAAACACCATATATTTT. Translation: CASSQEERRSRGNTIYF.

This clone has only one observation. The gene calls are TRBV30 and TRBJ2-6; no reliable D call. The V end was cut by 0 bases, the J end by 0 bases, with 15 bases between. CDR3 length equals 18 residues. Germline V gene lookup returns CDR1 GTSNPN and CDR2 SVGIG (reference sequence). CDR3 region: CAWSVLAPIASGANVLTF. The CDR3 DNA reads as TGTGCCTGGAGTGTCTTGGCCCCGATTGCCTCTGGGGCCAACGTCCTGACTTTC.

This clone was recorded once. In DNA form, the CDR3 reads TGTGCCAGCAGCCAAGATCGTGGCGTTAAAGCTTTCTTT. Translation gives CASSQDRGVKAFF. The gene calls are TRBV14 and TRBJ1-1; D call uncertain. The CDR3 extends over 13 amino acids. The germline gives CDR1 SGHDN, CDR2 FVKESK. Trimming took off 0 bases at V and 9 bases at J, with 11 bases between the two ends.

Relative to its sample, this clone is medium-sized. The chain recombines TRBV7-9 with TRBJ1-1, with no clear D. V was shortened by 1 base and J by 1 base, with 4 bases between the two germline ends. There are 13 residues in the CDR3. Germline CDR1 and CDR2: SEHNR and FQNEAQ (reference sequence). This chain's CDR3 is CASSLEGNTEAFF. In DNA, the CDR3 is TGTGCCAGCAGCTTAGAGGGGAACACTGAAGCTTTCTTT.

The chain employs TRBV10-3 and TRBJ2-2, with 12 bases aligning to TRBD1. The CDR3 contains 15 residues. CDR1 is ENHRY and CDR2 is SYGVKD in the germline V gene. Trimming removed 4 bases from V and 4 bases from J; junction bases left unmatched: 1. Here the CDR3 reads CAISGDRGRTGELFF. The CDR3 DNA reads as TGTGCCATCAGTGGGGACAGGGGGCGCACCGGGGAGCTGTTTTTT.